The 31 T cell receptor beta chains below come from one sample, sequenced in a study of T cells in Graves' hyperthyroidism and ophthalmopathy. Template material for amplifying TCR beta CDR3 regions consisted of RNA transcripts. When the TCR CDR3 underwent first-round RT-PCR, the HTBI primer set was used. TCRdb ran MiXCR on the multiplex PCR reads and lists one entry per CDR3 protein. The data show some 490,000 distinct CDR3 sequences, 22% seen once. Sequences were obtained from blood. The source is a woman aged 70-85 years with Graves' ophthalmopathy.

Only a few counts were recorded for this clonotype. V is TRBV29-1 and J is TRBJ2-6; D might be TRBD1 (6 bases). In germline, CDR1 is SQVTM, CDR2 ANQGSEA. V lost 5 bases and J 1 base, leaving 12 bases between the germline ends. There are 15 residues in the CDR3. The CDR3 DNA reads as TGCAGCGTTTCCGGGACACAGTCTGGGGCCAACGTCCTGACTTTC. Protein sequence: CSVSGTQSGANVLTF. The whole variable domain, remainder taken from reference TRBV29-1 and TRBJ2-6, is SAVISQKPSRDICQRGTSLTIQCQVDSQVTMMFWYRQQPGQSLTLIATANQGSEATYESGFVIDKFPISRPNLTFSTLTVSNMSPEDSSIYLCSVSGTQSGANVLTFGAGSRLTVL.

This rearrangement joins TRBV3-1 to TRBJ1-6; D gene ambiguous. This CDR3 spans 13 amino acids. Germline lookup yields CDR1 LGHDT and CDR2 YNNKEL (reference sequence). Trimming took off 4 bases at V and 14 bases at J, with 15 bases between the two ends. CDR3 sequence reads: CASSLRSDGTLHF. The CDR3 DNA reads as TGTGCCAGCAGCCTCCGGTCCGACGGCACCCTCCACTTT.

J is TRBJ2-1 and V is TRBV5-4, with a possible D match to TRBD2 (6 bases). The CDR3 runs to 15 residues. Germline CDR1 reads SGHNT; CDR2 reads YYREEE (reference sequence). V was pared by 4 bases and J by 0 bases, with 11 bases between. DNA of the CDR3: TGTGCCAGCAGCGGGACTTACAGCTCCTACAATGAGCAGTTCTTC. Its translation: CASSGTYSSYNEQFF.

This clonotype was seen a few times. The V gene is TRBV20-1, the J gene TRBJ1-1; D unresolved. CDR3 length equals 13 residues. The germline V gene encodes CDR1 DFQATT and CDR2 SNEGSKA (reference sequence). Between the trimmed V and J ends, which lost 6 bases and 1 base, there was a span of 12 bases. The CDR3 sequence: CSAVPMRNTEAFF. CDR3 sequence (DNA): TGCAGTGCGGTTCCGATGCGGAACACTGAAGCTTTCTTT.

The chain recombines TRBV25-1 with TRBJ2-7, with D possibly TRBD1 on 6 matching bases. The CDR3 is made up of 15 amino acids. CDR1 is MGHDK and CDR2 is SYGVNS in the germline V gene. Trimming removed 6 bases at V and 4 bases at J, with 19 bases between. The CDR3 is CASSQTGSNRYEQYF. The CDR3 nucleotides read TGTGCCAGCAGCCAGACAGGTTCCAATAGGTACGAGCAGTACTTC.

This chain uses TRBV7-9 with TRBJ2-3; 8 nucleotides match TRBD1. The ends lost 5 bases at V and 1 base at J; junction bases unmatched: 11. The V gene's germline CDR1 is SEHNR and CDR2 FQNEAQ (reference sequence). This CDR3 contains 17 residues. The CDR3 bases are TGTGCCAGCAGCCCAGGCGACAGGGGCTGGGGCACAGATACGCAGTATTTT. Translating gives CASSPGDRGWGTDTQYF.

The sample holds a few counts of this clonotype. The rearrangement uses TRBV5-5 and TRBJ1-5; D not certain. The V gene lost 0 bases and the J gene lost 4 bases, with 14 bases spanning the gap. The germline CDR1 and CDR2 sequences are SGHKS and YYEKEE (reference sequence). CDR3 length equals 16 residues. Here the CDR3 reads CASSLVGGVVNQPQHF. The DNA of the CDR3 is TGTGCCAGCAGCTTGGTTGGCGGGGTGGTTAATCAGCCCCAGCATTTT. The full variable domain, with the rest looked up from reference TRBV5-5 and TRBJ1-5, is DAGVTQSPTHLIKTRGQQVTLRCSPISGHKSVSWYQQVLGQGPQFIFQYYEKEERGRGNFPDRFSARQFPNYSSELNVNALLLGDSALYLCASSLVGGVVNQPQHFGDGTRLSIL.

The V gene is TRBV7-2, the J gene TRBJ2-7, with 7 bases that match TRBD2. Germline CDR1 reads SGHTA; CDR2 reads FQGNSA. The CDR3 runs to 14 residues. The J segment lost 3 bases and the V segment lost 6 bases, leaving 8 bases of the junction unmatched. Here the CDR3 reads CASRSSGTNYEQYF. As DNA, the CDR3 is TGTGCCAGCAGATCGTCGGGGACTAACTACGAGCAGTACTTC.

This clonotype was observed a few times. The chain joins TRBV6-1 to TRBJ1-1; 8 nucleotides line up with TRBD1. CDR1 is MNHNS and CDR2 is SASEGT in the germline V gene. The trim removed 7 bases at V and 4 bases at J, leaving 8 bases unmatched. CDR3 length: 14 amino acids. CDR3 in amino acids: CASTSRGRFTEAFF. CDR3 nucleotides: TGTGCCAGCACCAGCAGGGGGCGCTTCACTGAAGCTTTCTTT.

The table lists this clonotype with a few counts. The chain carries TRBV3-1 and TRBJ2-2; perhaps TRBD2 as D (6 bases). The CDR3 has 16 residues. The V gene's germline CDR1 is LGHDT and CDR2 YNNKEL (reference sequence). Trimming left V 0 bases short and J 6 bases short, with 14 bases between. Here the CDR3 DNA reads TGTGCCAGCAGCCAAGAGAAACTAGCTACCGCCGGGGAGCTGTTTTTT. Translated: CASSQEKLATAGELFF.

The chain recombines TRBV5-1 with TRBJ1-1; D is undetermined. The CDR3 covers 14 residues. Trimming stripped 1 base from V and 5 bases from J, with 12 bases between. CDR1 is SGHRS and CDR2 is YFSETQ in the germline V gene. The CDR3 DNA reads TGCGCCAGCAGCTTGACCGTCCGGGGAACTGAAGCTTTCTTT. This encodes CASSLTVRGTEAFF. The whole variable domain, filled in from reference TRBV5-1 and TRBJ1-1, reads KAGVTQTPRYLIKTRGQQVTLSCSPISGHRSVSWYQQTPGQGLQFLFEYFSETQRNKGNFPGRFSGRQFSNSRSEMNVSTLELGDSALYLCASSLTVRGTEAFFGQGTRLTVV.

The chain links TRBV4-1 to TRBJ1-5; 7 bases fit TRBD1. V shed 0 bases, J shed 0 bases, and the junction held 5 bases outside the gene matches. The CDR3 covers 17 residues. The germline gives CDR1 MGHRA, CDR2 YSYEKL. CDR3 amino acids: CASSQDRRQGSNQPQHF. In DNA form, the CDR3 reads TGCGCCAGCAGCCAAGATCGTAGACAGGGTAGCAATCAGCCCCAGCATTTT.

This clonotype was picked up a small number of times. This chain joins TRBV30 and TRBJ2-7, with 11 positions matching TRBD2. From germline, CDR1 is GTSNPN and CDR2 SVGIG (reference sequence). V was clipped by 5 bases and J by 0 bases; unmatched bases: 12. The CDR3 consists of 17 residues. The CDR3 coding sequence is TGTGCCTGGGCCAGGGTACTTACTAGCGGGGGCTCCTACGAGCAGTACTTC. Residues: CAWARVLTSGGSYEQYF.

This clonotype appeared a few times. This chain uses TRBV11-2 with TRBJ1-6; TRBD1 is a possible D gene (5 bases). Trimming stripped 5 bases from V and 0 bases from J, with 14 bases between. The CDR3 covers 17 residues. CDR1 is SGHAT, CDR2 FQNNGV, per germline. This chain's CDR3 is CASSLGGGNSYNSPLHF. DNA of the CDR3: TGTGCCAGCAGCCTGGGCGGGGGGAACTCCTATAATTCACCCCTCCACTTT.

This rearrangement joins TRBV4-3 to TRBJ2-3, with D possibly TRBD2 on 5 matching bases. The V gene lost 0 bases and the J gene lost 8 bases, with 12 bases spanning the gap. This CDR3 comprises 14 residues. Germline V gives CDR1 LGHNA, CDR2 YSLEER. For the CDR3, the DNA is TGCGCCAGCAGCCAAGATGGAGGCCTAGGTACGCAGTATTTT. Amino acids: CASSQDGGLGTQYF.

This clonotype has at least ten counts. Mismatch with germline at one junction end may stem from a read error. The J gene is TRBJ2-6, the V gene TRBV5-1; D is possibly TRBD1 (6 bases). The V gene's germline CDR1 is SGHRS and CDR2 YFSETQ. The CDR3 consists of 15 residues. DNA of the CDR3: TGTGCCAGCTCCCTAGGGGGTTCTGGGGCCAACGTCCTGACTTTC. Its translation: CASSLGGSGANVLTF.

In this sample, this clonotype turned up a few times. The rearrangement joins TRBV20-1 to TRBJ2-5, with D unresolved. The germline V and J ends were trimmed by 3 bases and 4 bases, with 15 bases remaining between them. This CDR3 is built from 14 residues. Germline-derived CDR1 and CDR2 are DFQATT and SNEGSKA (reference sequence). The CDR3 is CSASSGPPGETQYF. In nucleotides, the CDR3 is TGCAGTGCTAGCTCAGGACCTCCCGGAGAGACCCAGTACTTC.

This clonotype was seen only a few times. The chain has TRBV7-2 and TRBJ2-7; no firm D call. The V and J ends lost 2 bases and 4 bases respectively, with 12 bases between them. The length of the CDR3 is 14 residues. CDR1 and CDR2 from the germline V gene are SGHTA and FQGNSA. CDR3 sequence reads: CASSLKNPRYEQYF. The DNA of the CDR3 is TGTGCCAGCAGCTTAAAGAACCCGAGGTACGAGCAGTACTTC.

This clonotype was observed at least ten times. This rearrangement joins TRBV7-2 to TRBJ2-7, with 9 bases lining up with TRBD2. V dropped 5 bases and J dropped 1; count of bases not matched to a gene: 6. Germline-derived CDR1 and CDR2 are SGHTA and FQGNSA. CDR3 length equals 15 residues. The CDR3 coding sequence is TGTGCCAGCAGCCTATCAGCGGGAGGATCCTACGAGCAGTACTTC. Its protein product is CASSLSAGGSYEQYF.

The gene calls are TRBV6-1 and TRBJ1-5; TRBD1 agrees at 8 bases. The V and J ends lost 6 bases and 3 bases, in that order; junction bases with no gene match: 7. Germline loops: CDR1 MNHNS, CDR2 SASEGT. The CDR3 is 15 residues long. CDR3 bases: TGTGCCAGCAGACCCCAGGGGGCGGACAATCAGCCCCAGCATTTT. Protein sequence: CASRPQGADNQPQHF.

On this clonotype: One end of the junction varies from germline; a read error may be responsible. V gene TRBV12-3 or TRBV12-4 combines with J gene TRBJ2-7, with 10 positions matching TRBD2. This CDR3 is 14 amino acids long. CDR3 residues: CASSFGIAGGERYF. The CDR3 DNA is TGTGCTAGCAGTTTCGGAATAGCGGGAGGCGAGCGGTACTTC.

In this sample, this clonotype turned up a few times. J is TRBJ2-3 and V is TRBV6-1, with D perhaps matching TRBD1 (5 bases). The length of the CDR3 is 16 residues. V dropped 5 bases and J dropped 0 bases, with 15 bases sitting between them. Germline V gene lookup returns CDR1 MNHNS and CDR2 SASEGT. CDR3 coding DNA: TGTGCCAGCAGTCTAGACAGAAGGGTTAGCACAGATACGCAGTATTTT. It yields the protein CASSLDRRVSTDTQYF.

This clonotype was counted only a few times. The rearrangement uses TRBV6-1 and TRBJ2-1; 7 bases match TRBD2. Germline CDR1 is MNHNS and CDR2 is SASEGT. Trimming cost V 7 bases and J 2 bases; bases outside gene matches: 11. This CDR3 contains 16 residues. The CDR3 DNA follows: TGTGCCAGCACCCCTTCCTGGGGGGGGACCTACAATGAGCAGTTCTTC. It encodes CASTPSWGGTYNEQFF.

In this sample, this clonotype turned up many times. The J gene is TRBJ2-1, the V gene TRBV7-9; 7 nucleotides match TRBD2. V dropped 5 bases and J dropped 7; count of bases not matched to a gene: 11. Germline loops: CDR1 SEHNR, CDR2 FQNEAQ (reference sequence). The CDR3 extends over 15 amino acids. The CDR3: CASSPRTSMRNEQFF. DNA for the CDR3: TGTGCCAGCAGCCCCAGGACTAGTATGAGGAATGAGCAGTTCTTC.

V and J are TRBV4-2 and TRBJ2-3; no clear D gene. The CDR3 covers 11 residues. With 3 bases removed from V and 6 bases from J, the gap between germline ends came to 4 bases. Germline V gene data show CDR1 as LGHNA and CDR2 as YNFKEQ. The CDR3 nucleotides read TGTGCCAGCAGCCACGGGGATACGCAGTATTTT. Protein sequence: CASSHGDTQYF.

As to this clonotype: A much larger clone sits a single nucleotide away, making a read error possible. The V gene is TRBV6-2 or TRBV6-3, the J gene TRBJ2-1; 9 positions match TRBD1. The CDR3 totals 16 residues. In germline, CDR1 is MNHEY, CDR2 SVGEGT. Trimming at V came to 5 bases and at J to 6 bases, leaving 11 bases not matched to a gene. The CDR3 region has the DNA TGTGCCAGCAGTGGGCTTCCGGGACAGGGTGTCAATGAGCAGTTCTTC. Translating gives CASSGLPGQGVNEQFF.

This clonotype was seen many times. This chain connects TRBV3-1 to TRBJ1-6; possibly TRBD1 for D (6 bases). V gave up 6 bases and J gave up 7 bases, with 13 bases separating them. Germline V gives CDR1 LGHDT, CDR2 YNNKEL (reference sequence). The CDR3 runs 14 residues. The CDR3 region is CASSLGQGNSPLHF. The CDR3 region has the DNA TGTGCCAGCAGTTTGGGCCAGGGGAATTCACCCCTCCACTTT.

The chain is built from TRBV30 and TRBJ2-7; D possibly corresponds to TRBD1 (6 bases). This CDR3 is 14 amino acids long. Trimming pared 4 bases from V and 3 bases from J, leaving 16 bases between. Germline V gene data show CDR1 as GTSNPN and CDR2 as SVGIG (reference sequence). For the CDR3, the DNA is TGTGCCTGGAATGCTCCGGGCAGGGGCTACGAGCAGTACTTC. Protein: CAWNAPGRGYEQYF.

The J gene is TRBJ2-1, the V gene TRBV27; D is possibly TRBD1 or TRBD2 (6 bases each). This CDR3 is 13 amino acids long. V was shortened by 2 bases and J by 9 bases, with 11 bases between the two germline ends. Germline V lookup: CDR1 MNHEY, CDR2 SMNVEV (reference sequence). The DNA of the CDR3 is TGTGCCAGCAGTTTAACGGGGGCTACTGAGCAGTTCTTC. This gives the protein CASSLTGATEQFF.

The chain combines TRBV28 with TRBJ2-5, with a tentative D call TRBD1 (5 bases). Between the trimmed V and J ends, which lost 3 bases and 2 bases, there was a span of 19 bases. Germline V gene lookup returns CDR1 MDHEN and CDR2 SYDVKM. This CDR3 region has 17 residues. The CDR3: CASSFVAGRGDQETQYF. DNA for the CDR3: TGTGCCAGCAGTTTCGTGGCCGGAAGGGGTGATCAAGAGACCCAGTACTTC.

This clonotype was found many times. The V and J genes are TRBV27 and TRBJ1-2; D gene unclear. With 3 bases removed from V and 2 bases from J, the gap between germline ends came to 19 bases. There are 17 residues in the CDR3. Per the germline V gene, CDR1 is MNHEY and CDR2 is SMNVEV (reference sequence). DNA of the CDR3: TGTGCCAGCAGTTTCAAGGGAACAGAGGCATCAAACTATGGCTACACCTTC. Translating it yields CASSFKGTEASNYGYTF.